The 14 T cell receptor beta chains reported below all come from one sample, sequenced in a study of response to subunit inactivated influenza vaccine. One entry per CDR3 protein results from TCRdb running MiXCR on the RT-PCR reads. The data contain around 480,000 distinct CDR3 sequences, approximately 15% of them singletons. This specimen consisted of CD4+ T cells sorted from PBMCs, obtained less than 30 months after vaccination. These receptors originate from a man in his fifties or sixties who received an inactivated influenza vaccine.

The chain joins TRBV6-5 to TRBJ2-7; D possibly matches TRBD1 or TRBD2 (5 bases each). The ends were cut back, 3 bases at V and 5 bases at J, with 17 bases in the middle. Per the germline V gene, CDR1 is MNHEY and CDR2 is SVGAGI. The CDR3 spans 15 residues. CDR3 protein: CASSYSGALGNEQYF. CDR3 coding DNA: TGTGCCAGCAGTTATTCCGGGGCCTTAGGGAACGAGCAGTACTTC.

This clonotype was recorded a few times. In nucleotides, the CDR3 is TGTGCCAGCAGCTTAGCGAAGGGAGTCAGTGTGAACACCGGGGAGCTGTTTTTT. Translated, it gives CASSLAKGVSVNTGELFF. V is TRBV7-8 and J is TRBJ2-2; TRBD2 is a possible D gene (5 bases). Germline lookup yields CDR1 SGHVS and CDR2 FQNEAQ. This CDR3 has 18 amino acids. Trimming took off 0 bases at V and 1 base at J, with 15 bases between the two ends.

In DNA form, the CDR3 reads TGTGCCAGCAGTTTAAGAGGGACAGGGAGGGGAACAAACACCGGGGAGCTGTTTTTT. Encoded protein: CASSLRGTGRGTNTGELFF. V gene TRBV28 combines with J gene TRBJ2-2; TRBD1 matches at 9 bases. Looked up from germline, CDR1 is MDHEN and CDR2 is SYDVKM. CDR3 size: 19 residues. The trim removed 2 bases at V and 2 bases at J, leaving 12 bases unmatched.

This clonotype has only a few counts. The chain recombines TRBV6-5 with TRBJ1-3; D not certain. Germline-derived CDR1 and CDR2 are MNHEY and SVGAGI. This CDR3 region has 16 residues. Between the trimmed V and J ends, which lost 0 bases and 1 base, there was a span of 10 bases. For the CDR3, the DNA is TGTGCCAGCAGTTACTCCCAGGCTCCATCTGGAAACACCATATATTTT. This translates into CASSYSQAPSGNTIYF.

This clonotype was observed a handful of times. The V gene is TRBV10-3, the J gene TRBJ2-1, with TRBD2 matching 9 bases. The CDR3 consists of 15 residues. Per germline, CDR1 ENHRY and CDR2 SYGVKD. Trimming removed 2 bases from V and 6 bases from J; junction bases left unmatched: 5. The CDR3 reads CAISERRGGANEQFF. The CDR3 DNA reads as TGTGCCATCAGTGAGAGACGCGGGGGGGCCAATGAGCAGTTCTTC.

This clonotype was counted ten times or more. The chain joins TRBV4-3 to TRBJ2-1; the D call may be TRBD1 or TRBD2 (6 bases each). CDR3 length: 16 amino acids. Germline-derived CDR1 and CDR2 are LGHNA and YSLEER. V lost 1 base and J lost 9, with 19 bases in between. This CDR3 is CASSQATGGSEIEQFF. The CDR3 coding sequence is TGCGCCAGCAGCCAAGCCACCGGGGGCTCGGAAATTGAGCAGTTCTTC.

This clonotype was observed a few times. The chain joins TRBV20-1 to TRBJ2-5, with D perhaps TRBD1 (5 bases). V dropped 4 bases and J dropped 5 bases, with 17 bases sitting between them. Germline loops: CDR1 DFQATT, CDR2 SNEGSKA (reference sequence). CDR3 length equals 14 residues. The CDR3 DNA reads TGCAGTGCTATTCGTGCAGGGCGCGCGGAGACCCAGTACTTC. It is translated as CSAIRAGRAETQYF.

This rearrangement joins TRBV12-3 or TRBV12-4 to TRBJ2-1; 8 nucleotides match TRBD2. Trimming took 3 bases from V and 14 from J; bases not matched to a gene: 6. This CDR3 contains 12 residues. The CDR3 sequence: CASSFTPGGKFF. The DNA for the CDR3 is TGTGCCAGCAGTTTTACACCGGGGGGGAAGTTCTTC.

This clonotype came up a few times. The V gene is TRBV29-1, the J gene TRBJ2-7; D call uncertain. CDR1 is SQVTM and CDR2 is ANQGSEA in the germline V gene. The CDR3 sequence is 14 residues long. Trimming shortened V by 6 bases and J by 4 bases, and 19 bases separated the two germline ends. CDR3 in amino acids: CSVAQFPAAYEQYF. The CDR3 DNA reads TGCAGCGTAGCTCAGTTCCCGGCGGCTTACGAGCAGTACTTC.

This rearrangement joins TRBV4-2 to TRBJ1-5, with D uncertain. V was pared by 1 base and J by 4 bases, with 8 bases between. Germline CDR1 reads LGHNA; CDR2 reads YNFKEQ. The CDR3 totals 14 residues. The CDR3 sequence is CASSQGGRNQPQHF. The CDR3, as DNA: TGTGCCAGCAGCCAAGGGGGTCGGAATCAGCCCCAGCATTTT.

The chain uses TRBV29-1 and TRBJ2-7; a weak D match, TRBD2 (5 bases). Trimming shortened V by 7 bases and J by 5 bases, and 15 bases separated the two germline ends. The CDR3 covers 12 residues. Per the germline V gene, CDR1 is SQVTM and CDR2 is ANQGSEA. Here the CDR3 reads CSAVGGIDEQYF. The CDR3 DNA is TGCAGCGCGGTCGGAGGCATCGACGAGCAGTACTTC.

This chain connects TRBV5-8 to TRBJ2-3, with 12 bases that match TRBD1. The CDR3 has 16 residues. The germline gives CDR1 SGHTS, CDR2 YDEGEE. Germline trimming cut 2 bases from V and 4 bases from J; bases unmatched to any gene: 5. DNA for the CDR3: TGTGCCAGCAGCTTTTTCGGGACAGGGGGCTCAGATACGCAGTATTTT. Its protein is CASSFFGTGGSDTQYF.

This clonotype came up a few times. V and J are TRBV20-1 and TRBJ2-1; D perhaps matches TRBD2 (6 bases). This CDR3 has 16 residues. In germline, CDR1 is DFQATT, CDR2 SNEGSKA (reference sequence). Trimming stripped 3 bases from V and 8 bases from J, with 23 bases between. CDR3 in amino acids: CSASPLRETGSDEQFF. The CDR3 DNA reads TGCAGTGCTAGTCCCCTACGGGAGACCGGGTCGGATGAGCAGTTCTTC.

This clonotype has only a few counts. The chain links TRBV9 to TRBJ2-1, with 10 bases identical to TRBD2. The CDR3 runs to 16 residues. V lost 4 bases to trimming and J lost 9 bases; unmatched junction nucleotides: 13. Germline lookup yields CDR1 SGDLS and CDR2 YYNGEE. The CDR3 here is CASSPRRSGRATEQFF. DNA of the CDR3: TGTGCCAGCAGCCCCCGTCGGAGCGGGAGGGCCACTGAGCAGTTCTTC.